This record covers a single T cell receptor (beta chain). The antigen is undetermined. TCRdb keeps only in-frame clones here, not all; method: immunoSEQ multiplex PCR. The table records 90,000 to 120,000 clones, 80% to 90% of them present only once. The data derive from a study of T cell responses to AZD1222 COVID-19 vaccine. This CDR3 region has 15 residues. Germline values: CDR1 SGHTA, CDR2 FQGTGA. V lost 2 bases and J 7 bases, leaving 15 bases between the germline ends. Study results and caveats: Breadth and depth of Spike-specific TCRs rose after two AZD1222 doses. Clonal diversity was possibly underestimated, and the donors were mostly white British, with more females. AZD1222 recipients seropositive at baseline numbered only six or seven. No day 14 peak samples; only post-peak repertoires were characterized.

This chain links TRBV7-3 with TRBJ2-1; no firm D call. The receptor's source is an adult in good health. The sequencing used peripheral blood, collected on day 0 of AZD1222 vaccination. CDR3 amino acids: CASSLGQAPENEQFF. The CDR3 bases are TGTGCCAGCAGCTTAGGTCAGGCCCCGGAGAATGAGCAGTTCTTC. The entire variable domain, with the rest obtained from reference TRBV7-3 and TRBJ2-1, is as follows: GAGVSQTPSNKVTEKGKYVELRCDPISGHTALYWYRQSLGQGPEFLIYFQGTGAADDSGLPNDRFFAVRPEGSVSTLKIQRTERGDSAVYLCASSLGQAPENEQFFGPGTRLTVL.